Following are 27 T cell receptor beta chains from one sample sequenced in a study of shared clonotypes between healthy human individuals. The repertoire was sequenced with immunoSEQ multiplex PCR; TCRdb's copy has only in-frame clones and lacks some. The table shows a few million clones, with 80% to 95% occurring only once. Source material: naive CD4+ T cells from PBMCs. Subset given: CD45RA+ positively selected. These receptors came from a young man in good health. Some clones in this sample may be carry-over from other donors' samples.

Concerning this clone itself: This same CDR3 is encoded by further DNA sequences in the sample. The chain combines TRBV7-9 with TRBJ2-3, with 8 positions matching TRBD2. The CDR3 is 15 amino acids. V gave up 2 bases and J gave up 3 bases; unmatched junction bases: 4. Germline CDR1 is SEHNR and CDR2 is FQNEAQ (reference sequence). CDR3 bases: TGTGCCAGCAGCTTAATTGCGGGAGGAACAGATACGCAGTATTTT. This gives the protein CASSLIAGGTDTQYF.

This chain links TRBV28 with TRBJ2-2, with D possibly being TRBD1 (5 bases). Per the germline V gene, CDR1 is MDHEN and CDR2 is SYDVKM. V was trimmed by 2 bases and J by 3 bases, leaving 16 bases between them. There are 17 residues in the CDR3. CDR3 protein: CASSLPGSVSDTGELFF. The CDR3 DNA reads as TGTGCCAGCAGTTTACCAGGGTCGGTGTCGGACACCGGGGAGCTGTTTTTT.

The chain is built from TRBV4-1 and TRBJ1-2; D ambiguous. Between the trimmed V and J ends, which lost 6 bases and 8 bases, there was a span of 22 bases. The CDR3 length is 15 residues. Germline CDR1 is MGHRA and CDR2 is YSYEKL. This CDR3 reads CASSLPGLALEGYTF. The CDR3 coding sequence is TGCGCCAGCAGTCTCCCCGGGCTAGCCCTTGAGGGCTACACCTTC.

The chain combines TRBV5-1 with TRBJ1-1, with a tentative D call TRBD1 (6 bases). The V gene's germline CDR1 is SGHRS and CDR2 YFSETQ. The CDR3 totals 15 residues. Deletions cut 4 bases from V and 7 bases from J, with 20 bases between. The CDR3 loop reads CASSPGDNWRGEAFF. DNA for the CDR3: TGCGCCAGCAGCCCCGGGGACAACTGGCGGGGTGAAGCTTTCTTT. The variable domain in full, with the rest retrieved from reference TRBV5-1 and TRBJ1-1, is KAGVTQTPRYLIKTRGQQVTLSCSPISGHRSVSWYQQTPGQGLQFLFEYFSETQRNKGNFPGRFSGRQFSNSRSEMNVSTLELGDSALYLCASSPGDNWRGEAFFGQGTRLTVV.

The V call is TRBV28, the J call TRBJ1-2, with 7 bases matching TRBD1. CDR1 is MDHEN, CDR2 SYDVKM, per germline. This CDR3 comprises 16 residues. V was clipped by 3 bases and J by 2 bases; unmatched bases: 9. The CDR3 reads CASSFPAGTVNYGYTF. The CDR3 nucleotides are TGTGCCAGCAGTTTCCCGGCAGGGACAGTGAACTATGGCTACACCTTC.

V and J are TRBV12-5 and TRBJ2-5, with D possibly matching TRBD2 (5 bases). This CDR3 comprises 16 residues. Germline V lookup: CDR1 LGHNT, CDR2 FRNRAP. Trimming pared 3 bases from V and 5 bases from J, leaving 19 bases between. In DNA form, the CDR3 reads TGTGCTAGTGGTTTACATCGGCGGCGGGTGTCGGAGACCCAGTACTTC. This sequence encodes CASGLHRRRVSETQYF. The full variable domain, with the rest looked up from reference TRBV12-5 and TRBJ2-5, is DARVTQTPRHKVTEMGQEVTMRCQPILGHNTVFWYRQTMMQGLELLAYFRNRAPLDDSGMPKDRFSAEMPDATLATLKIQPSEPRDSAVYFCASGLHRRRVSETQYFGPGTRLLVL.

The chain carries TRBV11-2 and TRBJ2-5; the match to TRBD2 covers 8 bases. Germline V lookup: CDR1 SGHAT, CDR2 FQNNGV. The CDR3 contains 17 residues. V was pared by 0 bases and J by 1 base, with 7 bases of the junction left unmatched. The CDR3 DNA reads as TGTGCCAGCAGCTTAGATTACCGCGGGAGGCCCCAAGAGACCCAGTACTTC. The encoded protein is CASSLDYRGRPQETQYF. Using reference TRBV11-2 and TRBJ2-5 for the parts outside the CDR3, the full variable domain is EAGVAQSPRYKIIEKRQSVAFWCNPISGHATLYWYQQILGQGPKLLIQFQNNGVVDDSQLPKDRFSAERLKGVDSTLKIQPAKLEDSAVYLCASSLDYRGRPQETQYFGPGTRLLVL.

The chain carries TRBV5-1 and TRBJ2-7, with 8 nucleotides matching TRBD2. The CDR3 contains 15 residues. The germline V gene has CDR1 SGHRS and CDR2 YFSETQ. With V trimmed by 0 bases and J by 2 bases, 4 bases remained unmatched. CDR3 region: CASSLAGGVTYEQYF. CDR3 coding DNA: TGCGCCAGCAGCTTGGCCGGGGGGGTCACCTACGAGCAGTACTTC.

The gene calls are TRBV15 and TRBJ1-1; no firm D call. Germline loops: CDR1 LNHNV, CDR2 YYDKDF (reference sequence). The CDR3 sequence is 16 residues long. V was cut by 0 bases and J by 4 bases, with 15 bases left in between. CDR3 residues: CATSRDGATESTEAFF. The CDR3 DNA reads TGTGCCACCAGCAGAGATGGCGCGACTGAGAGCACTGAAGCTTTCTTT.

This sequence joins TRBV25-1 and TRBJ2-3; D possibly uses TRBD1 or TRBD2 (6 bases each). Germline V gene lookup returns CDR1 MGHDK and CDR2 SYGVNS. The ends were cut back, 2 bases at V and 2 bases at J, with 14 bases in the middle. The CDR3 has 16 residues. The CDR3 loop is CASSEGPRGATDTQYF. Written as DNA, the CDR3 is TGTGCCAGCAGTGAAGGACCTAGGGGGGCCACAGATACGCAGTATTTT.

CDR3 bases: TGTGCCAGCAGCTTATTCGGCCAAAAAGATGGCTACACCTTC. Encoded protein: CASSLFGQKDGYTF. V and J are TRBV7-2 and TRBJ1-2; D remains unclear. Germline V gene sequence: CDR1 SGHTA, CDR2 FQGNSA. This CDR3 contains 14 residues. V gave up 2 bases and J gave up 6 bases, with 13 bases separating them.

The chain recombines TRBV27 with TRBJ1-2; D might be TRBD1 (6 bases). Trimming removed 7 bases at V and 8 bases at J, with 20 bases between. This CDR3 has 14 residues. In germline, CDR1 is MNHEY, CDR2 SMNVEV (reference sequence). The CDR3 DNA reads TGTGCCAGCACCCTAATCGGTGGGGGCGGCGGCTACACCTTC. This gives the protein CASTLIGGGGGYTF.

As concerns this clone: Other DNA sequences from this sample encode an identical CDR3 as well. The J gene is TRBJ2-5, the V gene TRBV5-4; 10 bases fit TRBD2. The germline V gene has CDR1 SGHNT and CDR2 YYREEE (reference sequence). J gave up 3 bases and V 1 base, and 0 bases lay outside the gene matches. This CDR3 spans 14 amino acids. CDR3 protein: CASSLLAGEETQYF. The CDR3, as DNA: TGTGCCAGCAGCTTGCTAGCGGGAGAAGAGACCCAGTACTTC.

Concerning this clone itself: This same CDR3 is encoded by further DNA sequences in the sample. The chain combines TRBV5-1 with TRBJ2-1; TRBD2 matches 8 bases. There are 13 residues in the CDR3. V trimming: 1 base; J trimming: 7 bases; junction bases outside the gene matches: 1. Per the germline V gene, CDR1 is SGHRS and CDR2 is YFSETQ. CDR3 sequence: CASSLTGGNEQFF. The DNA of the CDR3 is TGCGCCAGCAGCTTGACGGGAGGGAATGAGCAGTTCTTC.

This chain connects TRBV28 to TRBJ2-3; 10 positions agree with TRBD2. The CDR3 has 14 residues. V dropped 2 bases and J dropped 7; count of bases not matched to a gene: 3. Germline V gene data show CDR1 as MDHEN and CDR2 as SYDVKM. The DNA for the CDR3 is TGTGCCAGCAGTTTACTAGCGGGAGAGAATACGCAGTATTTT. Residues: CASSLLAGENTQYF.

In this sample, this clone turned up once. This chain connects TRBV7-9 to TRBJ1-2, with D perhaps TRBD1 (5 bases). From germline, CDR1 is SEHNR and CDR2 FQNEAQ (reference sequence). This CDR3 region has 14 residues. Deletions cut 4 bases from V and 6 bases from J, with 15 bases between. CDR3 residues: CASSSTSGTHGYTF. CDR3 nucleotide sequence: TGTGCCAGCAGCTCAACCTCCGGGACTCATGGCTACACCTTC.

This chain links TRBV5-6 with TRBJ2-5; D unresolved. CDR3 length equals 13 residues. The V and J ends lost 0 bases and 2 bases respectively, with 5 bases between them. Germline-derived CDR1 and CDR2 are SGHDT and YYEEEE. This CDR3 reads CASSLEWQETQYF. The DNA of the CDR3 is TGTGCCAGCAGCTTGGAGTGGCAAGAGACCCAGTACTTC. Using reference TRBV5-6 and TRBJ2-5 for the parts outside the CDR3, the full variable domain is DAGVTQSPTHLIKTRGQQVTLRCSPKSGHDTVSWYQQALGQGPQFIFQYYEEEERQRGNFPDRFSGHQFPNYSSELNVNALLLGDSALYLCASSLEWQETQYFGPGTRLLVL.

Here the CDR3 reads CASSLGLGPYNEQFF. DNA of the CDR3: TGTGCCAGCAGCTTGGGACTCGGGCCCTACAATGAGCAGTTCTTC. The chain uses TRBV7-3 and TRBJ2-1, with TRBD2 as a possible D gene (6 bases). CDR1 is SGHTA, CDR2 FQGTGA, per germline. V lost 3 bases and J 2 bases, leaving 11 bases between the germline ends. CDR3 length equals 15 residues.

With respect to this clone: Other DNA variants within this sample encode the same CDR3. The V and J genes are TRBV27 and TRBJ1-3; no clear D. The CDR3 spans 11 residues. Germline V gives CDR1 MNHEY, CDR2 SMNVEV (reference sequence). Trimming took 5 bases from V and 4 from J, leaving 3 bases between them. CDR3 amino acids: CASSRGNTIYF. The CDR3 bases are TGTGCCAGCAGTAGGGGAAACACCATATATTTT.

The rearrangement uses TRBV6-5 and TRBJ2-7; 12 bases align to TRBD1. CDR1 is MNHEY, CDR2 SVGAGI, per germline. V was clipped by 4 bases and J by 6 bases; unmatched bases: 7. The CDR3 is 15 residues long. The chain's CDR3 is CASSFRDRGRSEQYF. The CDR3 nucleotides read TGTGCCAGCAGTTTCCGGGACAGGGGGCGTTCCGAGCAGTACTTC.

The chain employs TRBV6-5 and TRBJ2-7; TRBD2 matches at 8 bases. The CDR3 is 15 residues long. V lost 6 bases and J lost 5; bases outside the gene matches: 12. The germline gives CDR1 MNHEY, CDR2 SVGAGI. In DNA, the CDR3 is TGTGCCAGCAGCCTACAGGGACTAGGGGTTCACGAGCAGTACTTC. This sequence encodes CASSLQGLGVHEQYF.

This clone was observed a single time. The chain's CDR3 is CASSPTGGHNEQFF. The CDR3 DNA reads as TGTGCCAGTAGTCCAACGGGAGGACACAATGAGCAGTTCTTC. The rearrangement joins TRBV19 to TRBJ2-1, with 7 bases fitting TRBD2. This CDR3 has 14 amino acids. V was pared by 5 bases and J by 5 bases, with 6 bases of the junction left unmatched. Germline V lookup: CDR1 LNHDA, CDR2 SQIVND (reference sequence).

The J gene is TRBJ1-4, the V gene TRBV7-9; 7 bases are a match to TRBD1. V lost 2 bases and J lost 5; bases outside the gene matches: 11. The CDR3 has 17 amino acids. Germline lookup yields CDR1 SEHNR and CDR2 FQNEAQ (reference sequence). Here the CDR3 reads CASSLIWAGGRNEKLFF. CDR3 in DNA: TGTGCCAGCAGCTTAATCTGGGCAGGGGGACGAAATGAAAAACTGTTTTTT.

The J gene is TRBJ2-7, the V gene TRBV2; 7 bases line up with TRBD2. The CDR3 spans 13 residues. CDR1 and CDR2 (germline): SNHLY, FYNNEI. V lost 8 bases and J lost 7; bases outside the gene matches: 11. CDR3 nucleotide sequence: TGTGCCAGCGGATGGGGAGGGAGATTAGAGCAGTACTTC. It specifies CASGWGGRLEQYF.

The V gene is TRBV27, the J gene TRBJ2-7; weak D call: TRBD1 (6 bases). V gave up 3 bases and J gave up 5 bases, with 14 bases separating them. The germline CDR1 and CDR2 sequences are MNHEY and SMNVEV (reference sequence). CDR3 length equals 14 residues. CDR3 coding DNA: TGTGCCAGCAGTTTTGACAGGAGAGGACACGAGCAGTACTTC. It specifies CASSFDRRGHEQYF.

The genes are TRBV5-8 and TRBJ1-1; a possible D gene is TRBD1 (5 bases). V was trimmed by 0 bases and J by 1 base, leaving 7 bases between them. The CDR3 has 14 amino acids. Germline V CDR1 and CDR2: SGHTS, YDEGEE. The CDR3 DNA reads TGTGCCAGCAGCTTGGGTGGGGGGAACACTGAAGCTTTCTTT. Translation: CASSLGGGNTEAFF.

This chain joins TRBV6-5 and TRBJ2-3; no clear D gene. Per germline, CDR1 MNHEY and CDR2 SVGAGI. There are 12 residues in the CDR3. Between the trimmed V and J ends, which lost 6 bases and 7 bases, there was a span of 11 bases. The CDR3 nucleotides are TGTGCCAGCAGGGCTCCGCCGCATACGCAGTATTTT. Translated: CASRAPPHTQYF.